This is a list of T cell receptor beta chains from one sample in a study of T cell changes during pregnancy in multiple sclerosis. The data were produced by immunoSEQ multiplex PCR, yet TCRdb's version contains in-frame clones alone and is incomplete. The sample consists of 40,000 to 55,000 clones, roughly 91% of them appearing once. This specimen was CD4+ T cells from peripheral blood mononuclear cells, taken in the second trimester of pregnancy. The source of these receptors is a female donor with multiple sclerosis, enrolled in a pregnancy study. Both conserved end residues are part of each CDR3. A D gene is named only where the DNA matches it firmly. A clone size is listed for some rows: how often the clone was seen (once, few, many), or a class if it is expanded.

.	TRBV5-1	TRBJ1-1	TRBD1	CASRDRGNTEAFF	TGCGCCAGCAGAGACAGGGGGAACACTGAAGCTTTCTTT
.	TRBV2	TRBJ2-5	.	CASSLKFRGNQETQYF	TGTGCCAGCAGCTTGAAGTTCCGGGGAAACCAAGAGACCCAGTACTTC
.	TRBV6-1	TRBJ2-7	TRBD1	CASSEGGGQGSYEQYF	TGTGCCAGCAGTGAAGGTGGCGGACAGGGGTCCTACGAGCAGTACTTC
.	TRBV5-6	TRBJ2-3	TRBD1	CASSLGQGETDTQYF	TGTGCCAGCAGCTTGGGACAGGGGGAAACAGATACGCAGTATTTT
once	TRBV10-3	TRBJ1-1	.	CASGEASTEAFF	TGTGCCAGCGGGGAGGCAAGCACTGAAGCTTTCTTT
.	TRBV6-5	TRBJ1-1	.	CASSYGPIDTEAFF	TGTGCCAGCAGTTACGGGCCTATCGACACTGAAGCTTTCTTT
few	TRBV6-4	TRBJ2-5	.	CFLTKAYEETQYF	TGCTTCCTGACTAAGGCCTATGAAGAGACCCAGTACTTC
once	TRBV5-8	TRBJ2-6	TRBD1	CASSRTGVYSGANVLTF	TGTGCCAGCAGCAGAACAGGGGTGTACTCTGGGGCCAACGTCCTGACTTTC
once	TRBV27	TRBJ2-1	TRBD2	CASSYGRRSNEQFF	TGTGCCAGCAGTTACGGGAGGCGGAGCAATGAGCAGTTCTTC
.	TRBV18	TRBJ1-1	TRBD1	CASSPYNQQGARATEAFF	TGTGCCAGCTCACCCTATAACCAACAGGGGGCGCGGGCCACTGAAGCTTTCTTT
once	TRBV30	TRBJ1-3	.	CAYGRGDGNTIYF	TGTGCCTATGGCAGGGGCGATGGAAACACCATATATTTT
.	TRBV10-1	TRBJ2-7	.	CASIGSPNTYEQYF	TGCGCCAGCATTGGTAGCCCTAACACCTACGAGCAGTACTTC
.	TRBV19	TRBJ2-1	TRBD2	CASSPLAGVEQFF	TGTGCCAGTAGCCCTCTAGCGGGAGTCGAGCAGTTCTTC
.	TRBV6-5	TRBJ1-4	.	CASSLTQGYEKLFF	TGTGCCAGCAGTCTAACCCAGGGATACGAAAAACTGTTTTTT
.	TRBV27	TRBJ2-7	.	CASSLQYLGTYEQYF	TGTGCCAGCAGTTTACAGTACCTGGGCACCTACGAGCAGTACTTC
.	TRBV30	TRBJ2-7	TRBD1	CAWRRLGAGTGMHEQYF	TGTGCCTGGAGGCGTCTAGGGGCCGGGACAGGGATGCACGAGCAGTACTTC
.	TRBV6-6	TRBJ2-2	TRBD2	CASRQQRGSNTGELFF	TGTGCCAGCAGGCAACAGCGGGGATCGAACACCGGGGAGCTGTTTTTT
.	TRBV6-8	TRBJ2-2	TRBD2	CASSSLAGASGGELFF	TGTGCCAGCAGTTCTCTAGCGGGGGCCTCGGGAGGGGAGCTGTTTTTT
.	TRBV6-5	TRBJ2-7	.	CASSLRGSEQYF	TGTGCCAGCAGCCTACGGGGAAGCGAGCAGTACTTC
.	TRBV29-1	TRBJ1-2	.	CSVALSGFYGYTF	TGCAGCGTTGCCTTATCAGGGTTCTATGGCTACACCTTC
.	TRBV9	TRBJ1-2	.	CASSVDREGYGYTF	TGTGCCAGCAGCGTAGACAGGGAAGGCTATGGCTACACCTTC
.	TRBV7-8	TRBJ1-1	.	CASSIPSGASREAFF	TGTGCCAGCAGCATCCCCTCAGGGGCCAGCCGTGAAGCTTTCTTT
.	TRBV6-6	TRBJ2-3	.	CASKHRDTPSTDTQYF	TGTGCCAGCAAACACCGGGACACCCCTAGCACAGATACGCAGTATTTT
.	TRBV19	TRBJ2-5	.	CASSRRRAWRGETQYF	TGTGCCAGTAGTAGAAGACGGGCCTGGAGAGGGGAGACCCAGTACTTC
.	TRBV13	TRBJ1-2	.	CASSLVAEDTGTEAANYGYTF	TGTGCCAGCAGCTTAGTAGCGGAGGACACCGGGACGGAGGCAGCTAACTATGGCTACACCTTC
.	TRBV30	TRBJ1-2	TRBD1	CAWSLTGERGYTF	TGTGCCTGGAGCTTGACAGGGGAAAGAGGCTACACCTTC
.	TRBV9	TRBJ1-3	TRBD1	CASSVSPLDRGGNTIYF	TGTGCCAGCAGCGTTAGCCCCCTCGACAGGGGTGGAAACACCATATATTTT
.	TRBV19	TRBJ2-7	.	CASSINGGPGEQYF	TGTGCCAGTAGTATTAACGGGGGTCCGGGCGAGCAGTACTTC
few	TRBV13	TRBJ1-1	.	CASSPYRDGDTEAFF	TGTGCCAGCAGCCCCTACAGGGACGGTGACACTGAAGCTTTCTTT
once	TRBV5-1	TRBJ2-2	TRBD2	CASWERGDTGELFF	TGCGCCAGCTGGGAGCGGGGAGACACCGGGGAGCTGTTTTTT
.	TRBV5-1	TRBJ2-7	.	CASSLVSGEQYF	TGCGCCAGCAGCTTGGTTTCCGGGGAGCAGTACTTC
.	TRBV5-1	TRBJ2-7	TRBD1	CASSSMGSQGVHEQYF	TGCGCCAGCAGCTCCATGGGGTCACAGGGGGTGCACGAGCAGTACTTC
once	TRBV7-3	TRBJ2-6	TRBD1	CASSHTGAGANVLTF	TGTGCCAGCAGCCATACAGGGGCCGGGGCCAACGTCCTGACTTTC
.	TRBV2	TRBJ2-5	.	CASRKGVSGETQYF	TGTGCCAGCAGAAAGGGGGTATCTGGGGAGACCCAGTACTTC
.	TRBV18	TRBJ1-1	.	CASSNGYTEAFF	TGTGCCAGCTCAAACGGTTACACTGAAGCTTTCTTT
.	TRBV5-1	TRBJ2-5	TRBD2	CASSFSGGGIETQYF	TGCGCCAGCAGCTTCAGCGGGGGGGGGATAGAGACCCAGTACTTC
.	TRBV4-1	TRBJ1-5	TRBD1	CASSQLDRVNQPQHF	TGCGCCAGCAGCCAGCTGGACAGGGTCAATCAGCCCCAGCATTTT
.	TRBV2	TRBJ2-7	TRBD1	CASTPQGAPGEQYF	TGTGCCAGCACCCCACAGGGGGCGCCGGGCGAGCAGTACTTC
.	TRBV19	TRBJ1-1	.	CASSNTPVYAFF	TGTGCCAGTAGTAATACACCAGTTTACGCTTTCTTT
.	TRBV30	TRBJ2-5	TRBD2	CAWSAGTSGGGETQYF	TGTGCCTGGAGCGCCGGGACTAGCGGGGGTGGGGAGACCCAGTACTTC
.	TRBV29-1	TRBJ1-1	.	CSVAPRGNTEAFF	TGCAGCGTTGCCCCTCGGGGGAACACTGAAGCTTTCTTT
.	TRBV10-3	TRBJ1-6	.	CAIRQDNSPLHF	TGTGCCATACGACAGGACAATTCACCCCTCCACTTT
.	TRBV30	TRBJ2-7	.	CAWSGDKAYEQYF	TGTGCCTGGAGTGGGGACAAGGCCTACGAGCAGTACTTC
.	TRBV5-6	TRBJ2-1	TRBD1	CASSLAGQGYNEQFF	TGTGCCAGCAGCTTAGCAGGACAGGGTTACAATGAGCAGTTCTTC
.	TRBV10-3	TRBJ2-3	TRBD1	CAAQSRTGATDTQYF	TGTGCCGCCCAGAGTCGGACAGGAGCAACAGATACGCAGTATTTT
.	TRBV5-1	TRBJ2-3	TRBD2	CASSLLAPSGGPTDTQYF	TGCGCCAGCAGCTTGTTAGCCCCTAGCGGGGGACCCACAGATACGCAGTATTTT
few	TRBV5-1	TRBJ2-7	TRBD2	CASSLDGGYYEQYF	TGCGCCAGCAGCTTGGACGGGGGGTACTACGAGCAGTACTTC
.	TRBV5-1	TRBJ2-3	.	CASSPQPAAGSTDTQYF	TGCGCCAGCAGCCCTCAGCCCGCGGCGGGTAGCACAGATACGCAGTATTTT
.	TRBV2	TRBJ2-2	.	CASSEAGRVTGELFF	TGTGCCAGCAGTGAAGCCGGCAGGGTGACCGGGGAGCTGTTTTTT
.	TRBV6-1	TRBJ1-1	.	CVGGPPPLNTEAFF	TGTGTCGGGGGGCCGCCTCCCTTAAACACTGAAGCTTTCTTT
.	TRBV25-1	TRBJ2-7	TRBD2	CASSESQRGSYEQYF	TGTGCCAGCAGTGAATCTCAGCGGGGGTCCTACGAGCAGTACTTC
once	TRBV6-6	TRBJ1-5	TRBD1	CASNKDRVYSNQPQHF	TGTGCCAGCAACAAAGACAGGGTATATAGCAATCAGCCCCAGCATTTT